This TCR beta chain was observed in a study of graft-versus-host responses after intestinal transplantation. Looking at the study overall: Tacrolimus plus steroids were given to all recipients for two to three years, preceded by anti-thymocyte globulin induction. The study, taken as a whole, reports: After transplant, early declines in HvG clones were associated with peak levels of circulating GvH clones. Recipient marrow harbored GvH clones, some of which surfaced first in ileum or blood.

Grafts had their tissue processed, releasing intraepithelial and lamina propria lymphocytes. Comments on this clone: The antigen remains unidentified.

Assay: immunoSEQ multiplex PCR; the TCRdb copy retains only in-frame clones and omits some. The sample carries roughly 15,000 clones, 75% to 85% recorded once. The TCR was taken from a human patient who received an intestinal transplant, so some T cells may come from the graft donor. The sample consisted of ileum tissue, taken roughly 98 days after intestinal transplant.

The CDR3 here is CASSEGYSNQPQHF. CDR3 nucleotides: TGTGCCAGCAGTGAGGGATATAGCAATCAGCCCCAGCATTTT. The genes are TRBV6-4 and TRBJ1-5; no clear D gene. The CDR3 totals 14 residues. CDR1 is MRHNA and CDR2 is SNTAGT in the germline V gene. The ends were cut back, 3 bases at V and 0 bases at J, with 6 bases in the middle.